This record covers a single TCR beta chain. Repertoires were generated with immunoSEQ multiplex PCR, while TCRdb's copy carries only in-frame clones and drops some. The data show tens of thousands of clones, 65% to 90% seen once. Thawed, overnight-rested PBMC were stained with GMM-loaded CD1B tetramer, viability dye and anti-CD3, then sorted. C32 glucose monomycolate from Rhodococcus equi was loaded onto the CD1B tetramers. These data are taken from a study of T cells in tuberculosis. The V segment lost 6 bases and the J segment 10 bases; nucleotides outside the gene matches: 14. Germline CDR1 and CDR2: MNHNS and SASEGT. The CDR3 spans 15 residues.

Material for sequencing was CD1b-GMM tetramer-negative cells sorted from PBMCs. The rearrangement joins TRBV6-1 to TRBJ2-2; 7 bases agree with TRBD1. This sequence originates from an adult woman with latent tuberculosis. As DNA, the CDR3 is TGTGCCAGCAGCCAACCCAGGGGGACAAAAATGGAGCTGTTTTTT. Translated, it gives CASSQPRGTKMELFF.